These 20 T cell receptor beta chains came from one sample sequenced in a study of response to subunit inactivated influenza vaccine. Using its own MiXCR run on the RT-PCR reads, TCRdb lists one record per CDR3 protein. The sample has around 790,000 distinct CDR3 sequences; around 20% are singletons. This sample comprised PBMCs from blood, obtained about 5 days after vaccination. The source is a man aged 45-65 years who received an inactivated influenza vaccine.

The rearrangement links TRBV7-9 to TRBJ2-1; tentatively, D is TRBD2 (5 bases). The CDR3 covers 14 residues. Germline CDR1 SEHNR, CDR2 FQNEAQ (reference sequence). The ends were cut back, 5 bases at V and 6 bases at J, with 14 bases in the middle. CDR3 sequence reads: CASSAPGGGNEQFF. The CDR3 DNA reads as TGTGCCAGCAGCGCCCCTGGCGGAGGCAATGAGCAGTTCTTC.

This rearrangement joins TRBV28 to TRBJ2-1, with TRBD2 matching 13 bases. Germline loops: CDR1 MDHEN, CDR2 SYDVKM. Trimming took 2 bases from V and 8 from J; bases not matched to a gene: 6. The length of the CDR3 is 16 residues. The CDR3 region is CASSLTGLAGADEQFF. CDR3 coding DNA: TGTGCCAGCAGTTTAACAGGACTAGCGGGAGCCGATGAGCAGTTCTTC.

This clonotype turned up a few times. This chain's CDR3 is CASSSNGLAGHEQYF. The CDR3 nucleotides are TGTGCCAGCAGCTCGAACGGACTAGCGGGGCACGAGCAGTACTTC. The chain is built from TRBV7-3 and TRBJ2-7; 12 bases line up with TRBD2. The CDR3 length is 15 residues. V lost 4 bases and J lost 5; bases outside the gene matches: 6. From germline, CDR1 is SGHTA and CDR2 FQGTGA.

This clonotype was observed a few times. The J gene is TRBJ2-7, the V gene TRBV7-9; 8 bases agree with TRBD2. Germline values: CDR1 SEHNR, CDR2 FQNEAQ (reference sequence). Unmatched junction bases numbered 9, after V lost 8 bases and J lost 3 bases. The CDR3 is 14 amino acids. In nucleotides, the CDR3 is TGTGCCAGCGCTCCCCCACTAGCGGACTACGAGCAGTACTTC. As protein: CASAPPLADYEQYF.

This clonotype has just a few counts. This chain uses TRBV20-1 with TRBJ2-1; 7 nucleotides match TRBD2. The ends lost 2 bases at V and 0 bases at J; junction bases unmatched: 1. The CDR3 runs 14 residues. The V gene's germline CDR1 is DFQATT and CDR2 SNEGSKA (reference sequence). CDR3 in DNA: TGCAGTGCTAGAAGCGGGACCTCCTACAATGAGCAGTTCTTC. This gives the protein CSARSGTSYNEQFF.

This clonotype was seen only a few times. The chain recombines TRBV2 with TRBJ2-1; 7 positions agree with TRBD2. The length of the CDR3 is 16 residues. Looked up from germline, CDR1 is SNHLY and CDR2 is FYNNEI. Trimming at V came to 0 bases and at J to 7 bases, leaving 9 bases not matched to a gene. The CDR3 is CASSEAGGGNTNEQFF. The CDR3, as DNA: TGTGCCAGCAGTGAAGCCGGCGGGGGAAACACTAATGAGCAGTTCTTC.

This clonotype was detected a few times. V is TRBV10-3 and J is TRBJ2-5, with TRBD2 identical over 9 bases. V trimming: 2 bases; J trimming: 3 bases; junction bases outside the gene matches: 4. The CDR3 has 15 amino acids. Germline assignment: CDR1 ENHRY and CDR2 SYGVKD. This chain's CDR3 is CAISENSGGKETQYF. The CDR3 DNA sequence: TGTGCCATCAGTGAGAATAGCGGGGGCAAAGAGACCCAGTACTTC.

The chain employs TRBV27 and TRBJ1-3, with unresolved D. CDR1 is MNHEY, CDR2 SMNVEV, per germline (reference sequence). The CDR3 covers 13 residues. Trimming took 3 bases from V and 0 from J, leaving 3 bases between them. The CDR3 DNA reads TGTGCCAGCAGTTTCACCTCTGGAAACACCATATATTTT. Amino acid sequence: CASSFTSGNTIYF.

The chain links TRBV27 to TRBJ2-1; TRBD1 is a possible D gene (5 bases). This CDR3 has 11 residues. V gave up 8 bases and J gave up 11 bases, with 13 bases separating them. The germline CDR1 and CDR2 sequences are MNHEY and SMNVEV (reference sequence). The CDR3 DNA sequence: TGTGCCAGCCTTCTGGGGCAGAAGCAGTTCTTC. It translates to CASLLGQKQFF.

The genes are TRBV5-5 and TRBJ2-1; possibly TRBD1 or TRBD2 for D (5 bases each). Germline CDR1 and CDR2: SGHKS and YYEKEE (reference sequence). The CDR3 length is 16 residues. Trimming removed 4 bases at V and 1 base at J, with 15 bases between. The CDR3, as DNA: TGTGCCAGCAGCATGACCGGGACGGCATCCTACAATGAGCAGTTCTTC. This sequence encodes CASSMTGTASYNEQFF.

This clonotype has at least ten counts. The rearrangement joins TRBV7-2 to TRBJ2-1; D might be TRBD1 (6 bases). Trimming removed 1 base from V and 6 bases from J, with 7 bases in between. This CDR3 has 13 residues. The germline CDR1 and CDR2 sequences are SGHTA and FQGNSA. CDR3 DNA sequence: TGTGCCAGCAGCTTAGGACAGGTCAATGAGCAGTTCTTC. Its translation is CASSLGQVNEQFF.

This clonotype occurred a few times. This chain connects TRBV11-2 to TRBJ2-1; 9 bases fit TRBD2. Germline V gene data show CDR1 as SGHAT and CDR2 as FQNNGV. V lost 1 base to trimming and J lost 13 bases; unmatched junction nucleotides: 8. This CDR3 contains 14 residues. DNA of the CDR3: TGTGCCAGCAGCTTAGGGGGTAGCGGGAGTCCCCAGTTCTTC. Its translation is CASSLGGSGSPQFF.

In this sample, this clonotype turned up many times. J is TRBJ2-1 and V is TRBV5-1; TRBD1 matches 7 bases. The germline CDR1 and CDR2 sequences are SGHRS and YFSETQ. This CDR3 comprises 15 residues. V lost 0 bases to trimming and J lost 7 bases; unmatched junction nucleotides: 7. For the CDR3, the DNA is TGCGCCAGCAGCTTGGGAGGGGGCAAGTTGAATGAGCAGTTCTTC. Translation: CASSLGGGKLNEQFF. Filled out from reference TRBV5-1 and TRBJ2-1, the complete variable domain reads KAGVTQTPRYLIKTRGQQVTLSCSPISGHRSVSWYQQTPGQGLQFLFEYFSETQRNKGNFPGRFSGRQFSNSRSEMNVSTLELGDSALYLCASSLGGGKLNEQFFGPGTRLTVL.

This clonotype was observed a few times. The CDR3 bases are TGTGCCAGCGCCTTGGGGTCCTCAAGCGCACCCCTCCACTTT. Its protein is CASALGSSSAPLHF. The V call is TRBV7-9, the J call TRBJ1-6; D unresolved. Germline CDR1 and CDR2: SEHNR and FQNEAQ (reference sequence). The CDR3 is made up of 14 amino acids. V lost 8 bases and J lost 11, with 19 bases in between.

The chain is built from TRBV6-2 or TRBV6-3 and TRBJ2-3, with D hard to call. V lost 5 bases and J 0 bases, leaving 12 bases between the germline ends. This CDR3 is 15 amino acids long. Looked up from germline, CDR1 is MNHEY and CDR2 is SVGEGT. Here the CDR3 reads CASSPSRASTDTQYF. CDR3 coding DNA: TGTGCCAGCAGTCCTTCAAGGGCCAGCACAGATACGCAGTATTTT.

The gene calls are TRBV4-2 and TRBJ2-7; 8 positions agree with TRBD1. CDR1 and CDR2 from the germline V gene are LGHNA and YNFKEQ. This CDR3 spans 15 amino acids. The ends lost 3 bases at V and 2 bases at J; junction bases unmatched: 6. DNA for the CDR3: TGTGCCAGCAGCCAGGAACCGGGACAGGCCTACGAGCAGTACTTC. Protein: CASSQEPGQAYEQYF.

This clonotype was recorded a few times. The rearrangement uses TRBV4-1 and TRBJ2-1; D tentatively fits TRBD1 or TRBD2 (6 bases each). This CDR3 spans 17 amino acids. Trimming stripped 2 bases from V and 1 base from J, with 15 bases between. Germline V gene sequence: CDR1 MGHRA, CDR2 YSYEKL. CDR3 amino acids: CASSQPTRGRSYNEQFF. The CDR3 bases are TGCGCCAGCAGCCAACCGACTCGGGGGCGGTCCTACAATGAGCAGTTCTTC.

In its sample, this clonotype was seen a few times. CDR3 nucleotides: TGCGCCAGCAGCTCCATAAGCGGGGAACCCTACAATGAGCAGTTCTTC. It translates to CASSSISGEPYNEQFF. This sequence joins TRBV5-1 and TRBJ2-1; 7 bases fit TRBD2. The germline V gene has CDR1 SGHRS and CDR2 YFSETQ. The CDR3 extends over 16 amino acids. Losses at the gene ends were 3 bases for V and 2 bases for J; bases not matched to a gene: 8.

The CDR3 loop is CASSQDTRLAGSYEQYF. The CDR3 region has the DNA TGCGCCAGCAGCCAAGATACTCGACTAGCGGGCTCCTACGAGCAGTACTTC. This chain connects TRBV4-3 to TRBJ2-7, with 10 bases lining up with TRBD2. J lost 0 bases, V lost 0 bases, and 5 bases had no gene match. This CDR3 has 17 amino acids. Germline V lookup: CDR1 LGHNA, CDR2 YSLEER.

This clonotype was seen a handful of times. V is TRBV4-3 and J is TRBJ1-1; D is unclear. The V end was cut by 0 bases, the J end by 4 bases, with 18 bases between. The CDR3 has 17 amino acids. Germline values: CDR1 LGHNA, CDR2 YSLEER. The CDR3 nucleotides read TGCGCCAGCAGCCAAGATCTGGGTTGGGAGGTGGGCACTGAAGCTTTCTTT. Translating it yields CASSQDLGWEVGTEAFF.